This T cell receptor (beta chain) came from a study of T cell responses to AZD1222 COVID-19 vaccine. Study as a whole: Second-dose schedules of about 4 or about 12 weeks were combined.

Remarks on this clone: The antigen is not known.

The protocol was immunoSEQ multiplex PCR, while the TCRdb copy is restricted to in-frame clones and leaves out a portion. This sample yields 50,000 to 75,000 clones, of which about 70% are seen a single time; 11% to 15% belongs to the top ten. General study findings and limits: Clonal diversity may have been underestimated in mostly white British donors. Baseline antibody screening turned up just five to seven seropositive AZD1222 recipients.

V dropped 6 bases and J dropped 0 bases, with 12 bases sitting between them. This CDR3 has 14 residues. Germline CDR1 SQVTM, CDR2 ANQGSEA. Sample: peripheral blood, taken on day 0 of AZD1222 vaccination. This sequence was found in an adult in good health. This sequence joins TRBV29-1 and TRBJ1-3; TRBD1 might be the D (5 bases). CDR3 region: CSVGEGFSGNTIYF. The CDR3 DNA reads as TGCAGCGTAGGGGAGGGCTTCTCTGGAAACACCATATATTTT.